These T cell receptor beta chains were read from a single sample in a study of cytomegalovirus exposure and HLA in healthy donors. The data were produced by immunoSEQ multiplex PCR, yet TCRdb's version contains in-frame clones alone and is incomplete. In total, the table holds roughly 58,000 clones. The sample comprised PBMCs. These receptors all stem from a woman between 45 and 60 years old in good health and CMV-seropositive. Each CDR3 is given with its conserved first and last residue. D genes are given only for firm matches.

J | V | D | CDR3 | DNA
TRBJ2-7 | TRBV4-1 | TRBD1 | CASSHHGQGAAEQYF | TGCGCCAGCAGCCACCACGGACAGGGGGCGGCCGAGCAGTACTTC
TRBJ1-2 | TRBV5-6 | - | CASSLERYGYTF | TGTGCCAGCAGCTTGGAGAGATATGGCTACACCTTC
TRBJ2-1 | TRBV6-6 | TRBD2 | CASSYPTSGYTNEQFF | TGTGCCAGCAGTTACCCGACTAGCGGGTATACAAATGAGCAGTTCTTC
TRBJ1-1 | TRBV5-6 | - | CASSFQGMRTEAFF | TGTGCCAGCAGCTTTCAAGGAATGAGGACTGAAGCTTTCTTT
TRBJ2-7 | TRBV7-2 | - | CASSFSNFEQYF | TGTGCCAGCAGCTTTAGCAACTTCGAGCAGTACTTC
TRBJ1-5 | TRBV25-1 | TRBD1 | CASRTGGYSNQPQHF | TGTGCCAGCAGAACAGGGGGATATAGCAATCAGCCCCAGCATTTT
TRBJ1-5 | TRBV18 | - | CASSTTSYSNQPQHF | TGTGCCAGCTCAACAACCAGTTATAGCAATCAGCCCCAGCATTTT
TRBJ2-1 | TRBV29-1 | TRBD1 | CSFLGQSSYNEQFF | TGCAGCTTTCTGGGACAGAGCTCCTACAATGAGCAGTTCTTC
TRBJ1-4 | TRBV30 | - | CAWSPDSAEKLFF | TGTGCCTGGAGTCCCGACAGCGCTGAAAAACTGTTTTTT
TRBJ1-1 | TRBV30 | TRBD1 | CAWRHSDREWGAFF | TGTGCCTGGAGGCATTCGGACAGGGAGTGGGGAGCTTTCTTT
TRBJ2-1 | TRBV5-1 | - | CASSNGNEQFF | TGCGCCAGCAGCAACGGGAATGAGCAGTTCTTC
TRBJ2-5 | TRBV5-4 | TRBD2 | CAFLAGGRETQYF | TGTGCCTTTTTAGCGGGGGGAAGAGAGACCCAGTACTTC
TRBJ2-2 | TRBV4-2 | TRBD1 | CANSQDRWDRGTGELFF | TGTGCCAACAGCCAAGATCGGTGGGACAGGGGGACCGGGGAGCTGTTTTTT
TRBJ1-5 | TRBV6-1 | TRBD1 | CASSGDRLSNQPQHF | TGTGCCAGCAGTGGGGACAGGCTTAGCAATCAGCCCCAGCATTTT
TRBJ2-3 | TRBV7-8 | - | CASSLGDPSTDTQYF | TGTGCCAGCAGCCTTGGAGATCCTAGCACAGATACGCAGTATTTT
TRBJ2-2 | TRBV18 | TRBD2 | CASSPTSGRRSGELFF | TGTGCCAGCTCACCCACTAGCGGGAGGAGGTCCGGGGAGCTGTTTTTT
TRBJ2-3 | TRBV5-4 | TRBD1 | CASSVPDRGSTDTQYF | TGTGCCAGCAGCGTGCCGGACAGGGGTTCCACAGATACGCAGTATTTT
TRBJ2-7 | TRBV13 | TRBD2 | CASSPERGSYEQYF | TGTGCCAGCAGTCCCGAGCGGGGCTCCTACGAGCAGTACTTC
TRBJ1-5 | TRBV7-2 | - | CASSLGGQAQSNQPQHF | TGTGCCAGCAGCTTAGGAGGGCAGGCCCAGAGCAATCAGCCCCAGCATTTT
TRBJ1-5 | TRBV9 | - | CASSPGGGDRQPQHF | TGTGCCAGCAGCCCAGGCGGGGGGGATCGGCAGCCCCAGCATTTT
TRBJ2-7 | TRBV9 | - | CASSETPRSYEQYF | TGTGCCAGCAGCGAAACACCGCGGTCCTACGAGCAGTACTTC
TRBJ1-1 | TRBV6-6 | - | CASSVRDTEAFF | TGTGCCAGCAGTGTCCGGGACACTGAAGCTTTCTTT
TRBJ1-2 | TRBV11-2 | TRBD1 | CASSLGGDRGFGGYTF | TGTGCCAGCAGCTTAGGGGGGGACAGGGGGTTTGGGGGCTACACCTTC
TRBJ2-7 | TRBV2 | - | CASSEGRTVASEQYF | TGTGCCAGCAGTGAAGGTCGAACGGTGGCTAGCGAGCAGTACTTC
TRBJ2-7 | TRBV6-5 | TRBD2 | CASSPPTSGSYEQYF | TGTGCCAGCAGTCCCCCGACTAGCGGGAGCTACGAGCAGTACTTC
TRBJ1-1 | TRBV5-1 | - | CASSLAPGLNTEAFF | TGCGCCAGCAGCTTGGCCCCAGGTCTGAACACTGAAGCTTTCTTT
TRBJ1-1 | TRBV7-3 | - | CASSLQSGNTEAFF | TGTGCCAGCAGCTTACAATCGGGGAACACTGAAGCTTTCTTT
TRBJ2-3 | TRBV11-2 | - | CASSSRPSGDTQYF | TGTGCCAGCAGCTCTAGACCAAGCGGAGATACGCAGTATTTT
TRBJ1-3 | TRBV30 | TRBD1 | CASTGGTGNTIYF | TGTGCCTCTACAGGGGGCACTGGAAACACCATATATTTT
TRBJ2-1 | TRBV6-5 | TRBD2 | CASSFGLAGGGNEQFF | TGTGCCAGCAGTTTCGGACTAGCGGGAGGGGGAAATGAGCAGTTCTTC
TRBJ2-3 | TRBV7-9 | TRBD2 | CASSFLAATDTQYF | TGTGCCAGCAGCTTCCTAGCGGCCACAGATACGCAGTATTTT
TRBJ2-7 | TRBV5-1 | TRBD2 | CASSLVSGRSEQYF | TGCGCCAGCAGCTTGGTTAGCGGGAGAAGCGAGCAGTACTTC
TRBJ1-1 | TRBV5-4 | - | CASSLVAGIGEAFF | TGTGCCAGCAGCTTGGTGGCAGGGATCGGTGAAGCTTTCTTT
TRBJ2-3 | TRBV9 | - | CASSVEQRSTDTQYF | TGTGCCAGCAGCGTAGAACAGCGGAGCACAGATACGCAGTATTTT
TRBJ2-2 | TRBV29-1 | TRBD2 | CSASSSGNGELFF | TGCAGCGCGAGCTCCAGCGGGAACGGGGAGCTGTTTTTT